The T cell receptor (beta chain) under discussion was sequenced for a study of blood T cell repertoires in COVID-19. Study background: The United States, Italy and Spain supplied acute and convalescent COVID-19 samples. The cDNA or gDNA used as material had been derived from T cells, B-cell-depleted T cells, or PBMCs.

CDR3 size: 15 residues. The ends were cut back, 3 bases at V and 4 bases at J, with 16 bases in the middle. Germline V lookup: CDR1 SGDLS, CDR2 YYNGEE. How the authors handled the data: Researchers report that nucleated cell counts were estimated from reference gene primer amplification. Generated by immunoSEQ multiplex PCR, the TCRdb table keeps only in-frame clones and is missing some. D and trimming were read from the DNA, whereas the V and J calls and clone size are those reported in that table. This table holds 100,000 to 150,000 clones, roughly 85% found once. This chain connects TRBV9 to TRBJ1-1; tentatively, D is TRBD1 (6 bases). The receptor's source is a man at least 80 years old with active or convalescent COVID-19. What was sequenced was peripheral blood. The CDR3 loop is CASSALRGWGTEAFF. The CDR3 nucleotides read TGTGCCAGCAGCGCTCTCAGGGGCTGGGGCACTGAAGCTTTCTTT. Supplemented by reference TRBV9 and TRBJ1-1, the full variable domain reads DSGVTQTPKHLITATGQRVTLRCSPRSGDLSVYWYQQSLDQGLQFLIQYYNGEERAKGNILERFSAQQFPDLHSELNLSSLELGDSALYFCASSALRGWGTEAFFGQGTRLTVV.